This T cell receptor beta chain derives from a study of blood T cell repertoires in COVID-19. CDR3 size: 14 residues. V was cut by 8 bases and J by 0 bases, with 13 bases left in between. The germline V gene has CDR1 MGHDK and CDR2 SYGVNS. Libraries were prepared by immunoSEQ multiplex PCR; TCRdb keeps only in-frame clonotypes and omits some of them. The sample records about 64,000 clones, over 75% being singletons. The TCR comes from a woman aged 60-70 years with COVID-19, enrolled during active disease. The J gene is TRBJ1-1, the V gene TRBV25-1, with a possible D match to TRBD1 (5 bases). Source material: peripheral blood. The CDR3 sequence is CASGPWGVNTEAFF. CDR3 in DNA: TGTGCCAGCGGCCCCTGGGGGGTGAACACTGAAGCTTTCTTT.